This TCR beta chain was sequenced in a study of PD-1 blockade in classical Hodgkin lymphoma. General study findings and limits: Whereas CD4+ TCR diversity had risen significantly by C4D1, CD8+ TCR diversity had not.

Every patient relapsed after autologous stem cell transplantation, and brentuximab vedotin exposure varied. By share, this clone counts as large (0.1 to 1%). Its target is unknown. Some clones are missing from TCRdb's copy, which holds only in-frame ones; the method was immunoSEQ multiplex PCR. Counted here are some 20,000 clones, around 80% occurring once; the ten biggest clones make up 15% to 20%. This CDR3 contains 17 residues. V was clipped by 0 bases and J by 0 bases, with 12 bases between them. CDR1 is LGHNA and CDR2 is YSLEER in the germline V gene. The genes are TRBV4-3 and TRBJ1-3; a weak D match, TRBD1 (6 bases). The TCR originated in a human donor with classical Hodgkin lymphoma. This specimen was peripheral blood mononuclear cells (PBMCs), taken before the second cycle of nivolumab. The CDR3 DNA sequence: TGCGCCAGCAGCCAAGAGCGACAGGCGAGCTCTGGAAACACCATATATTTT. Translated: CASSQERQASSGNTIYF.